The TCR beta chain under discussion was sequenced for a study of OX40 agonist ivuxolimab in advanced cancers. The table came from immunoSEQ multiplex PCR; TCRdb's copy has only in-frame clones and leaves some out. The sample contains approximately 24,000 clones, around 85% of which appear only once. The V end was cut by 1 base, the J end by 6 bases, with 19 bases between. The CDR3 covers 17 residues. Looked up from germline, CDR1 is LNHNV and CDR2 is YYDKDF (reference sequence). Source: CD4+ or CD8+ T cells sorted from blood, taken in a trial of the OX40 agonist ivuxolimab. The source is an adult with an advanced solid tumor such as melanoma, head and neck, liver or kidney cancer. The chain is built from TRBV15 and TRBJ1-5, with a possible D match to TRBD1 (6 bases). CDR3 region: CATSRVVGAGGGQPQHF. The CDR3 region has the DNA TGTGCCACCAGCAGAGTAGTGGGGGCAGGCGGGGGTCAGCCCCAGCATTTT.